This section outlines one T cell receptor (beta chain) sequence together with its context. Its matching antigen is unknown. This specimen comes from a study of T cell repertoires in cytomegalovirus infection. Study context: CMV infection and matching HLA type were both indicated by public TCR beta signatures.

TCRdb re-analysed the reads in MiXCR, keeping a single row per CDR3 protein. The table has around 94,000 distinct CDR3 sequences, approximately 15% seen once. V dropped 7 bases and J dropped 5 bases, with 10 bases sitting between them. The V gene's germline CDR1 is MNHNY and CDR2 SVGAGI (reference sequence). The CDR3 is 12 amino acids. Points from the study as a whole: In two of eight donors, the top clonotype was HLA-C-restricted CMV-specific. The cumulative frequency of public TCR beta families identified carriers of CMV plus the relevant HLA.

This rearrangement joins TRBV6-6 to TRBJ2-3; TRBD2 might be the D (6 bases). The sample consisted of PBMCs. The source of this sequence is a human donor in good health (CMV status not recorded). Some clones in this sample may be carry-over from other donors' samples. The CDR3 nucleotides read TGTGCCAGCACACCGCGGGGAGATACGCAGTATTTT. Residues: CASTPRGDTQYF.